The clone carrying this TCR beta chain has a single count. Its antigen is not known. This record belongs to a study of OX40 agonist ivuxolimab in advanced cancers. Germline V gene lookup returns CDR1 LGHNA and CDR2 YSLEER. This CDR3 has 16 residues. J lost 6 bases, V lost 0 bases, and 9 bases had no gene match. Excluded were patients having autoimmune disease history or systemic immunosuppression. Sampling times: baseline, cycle 4 day 1, cycle 7 day 1. Notes on the study in general: At doses 0.1 to 3.0 mg/kg, CD4+ and CD8+ clones expanded. Compared with others, partial responders at 0.1-3.0 mg/kg displayed clonal expansion among the lowest.

Data came from immunoSEQ multiplex PCR; TCRdb stores just in-frame clones and leaves some out. The repertoire holds tens of thousands of clones, with roughly 85% as singletons. This sample comprised CD4+ or CD8+ T cells sorted from blood, obtained in a trial of the OX40 agonist ivuxolimab. The clonotype comes from an adult with an advanced solid tumor such as melanoma, head and neck, liver or kidney cancer. The V call is TRBV4-3, the J call TRBJ2-7; 9 nucleotides match TRBD1. The CDR3 here is CASSQDQTGGVSEQYF. In DNA form, the CDR3 reads TGCGCCAGCAGCCAAGATCAGACAGGGGGTGTGAGCGAGCAGTACTTC.